These 24 T cell receptor beta chains share one sample of origin, sequenced in a study of blood T cell repertoires in COVID-19. Measured with immunoSEQ multiplex PCR; TCRdb has only the in-frame clones, and not every one. The sample records 87,000 or so clones, around 80% being singletons. Input material: peripheral blood. The receptors derive from a woman of 80 years or more with active or convalescent COVID-19.

The rearrangement uses TRBV5-1 and TRBJ1-1; D unclear. Deletions cut 0 bases from V and 0 bases from J, with 9 bases between. CDR3 length: 15 residues. Germline CDR1 is SGHRS and CDR2 is YFSETQ. The CDR3 DNA reads TGCGCCAGCAGCTTGGCACGAACTTTGAACACTGAAGCTTTCTTT. This sequence encodes CASSLARTLNTEAFF.

The chain uses TRBV18 and TRBJ2-2, with 11 bases aligning to TRBD1. Trimming cost V 6 bases and J 6 bases; bases outside gene matches: 6. This CDR3 has 15 residues. Germline CDR1 and CDR2: KGHSH and LQKENI. In nucleotides, the CDR3 is TGTGCCAGCTCTCCAGGACAGGGGGCCTCCGGGGAGCTGTTTTTT. Translation gives CASSPGQGASGELFF.

This clone was detected only once. V and J are TRBV3-1 (or the pseudogene TRBV3-2) and TRBJ2-5, with 8 bases identical to TRBD1. The germline CDR1 and CDR2 sequences are LGHDT and YNNKEL (reference sequence). The CDR3 consists of 14 residues. The ends lost 3 bases at V and 3 bases at J; junction bases unmatched: 3. The DNA for the CDR3 is TGTGCCAGCAGCCAGATACAGGGGGAAGAGACCCAGTACTTC. Encoded protein: CASSQIQGEETQYF.

This chain links TRBV30 with TRBJ2-7; 12 nucleotides match TRBD1. The CDR3 is 12 residues long. Trimming took 7 bases from V and 5 from J; bases not matched to a gene: 3. Germline V gene lookup returns CDR1 GTSNPN and CDR2 SVGIG (reference sequence). This CDR3 is CALGQGAHEQYF. CDR3 bases: TGTGCCTTGGGACAGGGGGCCCACGAGCAGTACTTC.

J is TRBJ2-3 and V is TRBV10-3, with 8 bases fitting TRBD2. CDR3 size: 13 residues. CDR1 ENHRY and CDR2 SYGVKD come from the germline V gene. Unmatched junction bases numbered 0, after V lost 6 bases and J lost 1 base. The CDR3 loop reads CAIRTSGTDTQYF. The CDR3 coding sequence is TGTGCCATCAGGACTAGCGGCACAGATACGCAGTATTTT.

The chain recombines TRBV19 with TRBJ2-3; 7 bases are a match to TRBD2. Germline CDR1 is LNHDA and CDR2 is SQIVND (reference sequence). V shed 4 bases, J shed 7 bases, and the junction held 11 bases outside the gene matches. This CDR3 spans 15 amino acids. CDR3 sequence reads: CASSRASGGVNTQYF. The CDR3 DNA reads as TGTGCCAGTAGTAGGGCTAGCGGCGGCGTAAATACGCAGTATTTT.

The V and J genes are TRBV5-5 and TRBJ1-2, with D tentatively TRBD1 (5 bases). V shed 0 bases and J shed 0 bases, with 9 bases lying between them. The germline gives CDR1 SGHKS, CDR2 YYEKEE (reference sequence). The CDR3 is 15 residues long. This CDR3 is CASSLAGLTNYGYTF. DNA of the CDR3: TGTGCCAGCAGCTTGGCAGGGCTAACTAACTATGGCTACACCTTC.

The DNA of the CDR3 is TGTGCCAGCACCCTGGAAGTTTGGCAGGGAGGGACCGGGGAGCTGTTTTTT. It yields the protein CASTLEVWQGGTGELFF. This rearrangement joins TRBV5-8 to TRBJ2-2, with 7 bases identical to TRBD2. Losses at the gene ends were 6 bases for V and 5 bases for J; bases not matched to a gene: 16. The CDR3 runs to 17 residues. CDR1 is SGHTS and CDR2 is YDEGEE in the germline V gene.

Points on this clone: Germline is not matched at one junction end, which may reflect a read error. V gene TRBV6-1 combines with J gene TRBJ2-7, with 8 bases lining up with TRBD2. Germline CDR1 and CDR2: MNHNS and SASEGT. The CDR3 is 13 residues long. The DNA for the CDR3 is TGTGCCAGCAGTGAAGTCCCCCCCACGGGGGGGGAATTC. Translation gives CASSEVPPTGGEF.

V is TRBV7-2 and J is TRBJ2-7, with 7 bases aligning to TRBD1. The CDR3 length is 15 residues. The trim removed 6 bases at V and 3 bases at J, leaving 11 bases unmatched. The germline V gene encodes CDR1 SGHTA and CDR2 FQGNSA. The CDR3 loop reads CASSLRRDRGYEQYF. The CDR3 nucleotides are TGTGCCAGCAGTTTACGCCGGGACAGAGGCTACGAGCAGTACTTC. The variable domain in full, completed from reference TRBV7-2 and TRBJ2-7, reads GAGVSQSPSNKVTEKGKDVELRCDPISGHTALYWYRQSLGQGLEFLIYFQGNSAPDKSGLPSDRFSAERTGGSVSTLTIQRTQQEDSAVYLCASSLRRDRGYEQYFGPGTRLTVT.

This clone has more than one count but fewer than ten. This chain uses TRBV11-2 with TRBJ2-1; D gene unclear. Germline CDR1 SGHAT, CDR2 FQNNGV. The CDR3 contains 13 residues. V lost 5 bases and J 0 bases, leaving 5 bases between the germline ends. The CDR3 nucleotides are TGTGCCAGCAGCCCCTTCTCCTACAATGAGCAGTTCTTC. Protein sequence: CASSPFSYNEQFF.

The CDR3 spells CASFGTSDYNEQFF. The CDR3 DNA reads as TGCGCCAGCTTCGGGACTAGCGATTACAATGAGCAGTTCTTC. J is TRBJ2-1 and V is TRBV5-1; 10 bases map to TRBD2. Per germline, CDR1 SGHRS and CDR2 YFSETQ. This CDR3 region has 14 residues. V shed 7 bases, J shed 4 bases, and the junction held 5 bases outside the gene matches.

The chain carries TRBV28 and TRBJ1-5; a weak D match, TRBD1 (5 bases). This CDR3 is built from 15 residues. V was shortened by 0 bases and J by 6 bases, with 12 bases between the two germline ends. Germline loops: CDR1 MDHEN, CDR2 SYDVKM. CDR3 DNA: TGTGCCAGCAGTTTATGGCAGGGTCCGGGTCAGCCCCAGCATTTT. It translates to CASSLWQGPGQPQHF.

The rearrangement uses TRBV6-2 or TRBV6-3 and TRBJ2-3; 9 nucleotides agree with TRBD2. This CDR3 contains 15 residues. The junction had 9 bases not matched to a gene; V was cut back by 6 bases and J by 5 bases. Germline CDR1 and CDR2: MNHEY and SVGEGT. The CDR3 DNA reads TGTGCCAGCAGCGTAGCGGGGGAGGCAAGAGATACGCAGTATTTT. Translating it yields CASSVAGEARDTQYF.

V is TRBV6-4 and J is TRBJ2-3; no clear D gene. V was pared by 4 bases and J by 0 bases, with 17 bases between. The CDR3 covers 17 residues. The V gene's germline CDR1 is MRHNA and CDR2 SNTAGT. The CDR3 protein is CASSVDFGLHSTDTQYF. In DNA, the CDR3 is TGTGCCAGCAGTGTAGACTTCGGCCTTCATAGCACAGATACGCAGTATTTT.

The rearrangement joins TRBV5-1 to TRBJ2-1; 13 bases are a match to TRBD2. The CDR3 loop spans 14 amino acids. The junction had 6 bases not matched to a gene; V was cut back by 7 bases and J by 8 bases. Germline loops: CDR1 SGHRS, CDR2 YFSETQ. The CDR3 protein is CASGGLAGEDEQFF. CDR3 sequence (DNA): TGCGCCAGCGGTGGACTAGCGGGAGAGGATGAGCAGTTCTTC.

The DNA for the CDR3 is TGTGCCAGCAGCTTAGACCCCCCAGGTCTAGGGAGGTACGAGCAGTACTTC. As protein: CASSLDPPGLGRYEQYF. The chain couples TRBV11-2 to TRBJ2-7; weak D call: TRBD2 (6 bases). Germline V gene sequence: CDR1 SGHAT, CDR2 FQNNGV. The CDR3 contains 17 residues. V dropped 0 bases and J dropped 4 bases, with 19 bases sitting between them.

The chain joins TRBV5-1 to TRBJ2-7, with 10 bases that match TRBD2. From germline, CDR1 is SGHRS and CDR2 YFSETQ. CDR3 length: 16 amino acids. V trimming: 0 bases; J trimming: 0 bases; junction bases outside the gene matches: 3. The CDR3 loop reads CASSLVLAGDSYEQYF. Written as DNA, the CDR3 is TGCGCCAGCAGCTTGGTTCTAGCGGGGGACTCCTACGAGCAGTACTTC.

The chain has TRBV5-1 and TRBJ2-3; no clear D gene. The CDR3 spans 14 residues. Germline V gene sequence: CDR1 SGHRS, CDR2 YFSETQ. V gave up 2 bases and J gave up 2 bases, with 9 bases separating them. The CDR3 DNA reads TGCGCCAGCAGCTTTGGAGCGATCACAGATACGCAGTATTTT. It specifies CASSFGAITDTQYF.

The J gene is TRBJ1-4, the V gene TRBV6-2 or TRBV6-3, with D hard to call. Germline loops: CDR1 MNHEY, CDR2 SVGEGT. V lost 5 bases and J 4 bases, leaving 11 bases between the germline ends. This CDR3 has 14 residues. CDR3 loop: CASSTRTDNEKLFF. The CDR3 DNA reads as TGTGCCAGCAGTACTAGGACGGATAATGAAAAACTGTTTTTT.

The V gene is TRBV6-6, the J gene TRBJ2-6; TRBD1 is a possible D gene (5 bases). CDR1 is MNHNY, CDR2 SVGAGI, per germline (reference sequence). V gave up 5 bases and J gave up 4 bases, with 18 bases separating them. This CDR3 is 17 amino acids long. DNA for the CDR3: TGTGCCAGCAGTCTGATTGGGGCTGGGTCCGGGGCCAACGTCCTGACTTTC. Translation: CASSLIGAGSGANVLTF.

This clone was picked up a small number of times. This chain joins TRBV10-3 and TRBJ1-6; no clear D gene. V was pared by 2 bases and J by 7 bases, with 18 bases between. Germline V CDR1 and CDR2: ENHRY, SYGVKD. This CDR3 is built from 17 residues. The CDR3 sequence: CAISEREAQQPNSPLHF. CDR3 bases: TGTGCCATCAGTGAGAGGGAGGCACAGCAGCCGAATTCACCCCTCCACTTT.

The chain recombines TRBV6-1 with TRBJ1-3, with D possibly being TRBD1 (5 bases). The V gene's germline CDR1 is MNHNS and CDR2 SASEGT. This CDR3 comprises 14 residues. Deletions cut 1 base from V and 8 bases from J, with 12 bases between. CDR3 sequence reads: CASSEVAGVDTIYF. The CDR3 region has the DNA TGTGCCAGCAGTGAAGTTGCGGGGGTAGACACCATATATTTT.

This clone was observed once. The genes are TRBV11-2 and TRBJ1-4; a weak D match, TRBD1 (6 bases). The germline gives CDR1 SGHAT, CDR2 FQNNGV. This CDR3 region has 16 residues. V lost 2 bases, J lost 7 bases, and 17 bases lay in between. CDR3 nucleotide sequence: TGTGCCAGCAGCTTATCATCGGCCAGGGGCTCTGAAAAACTGTTTTTT. Encoded protein: CASSLSSARGSEKLFF.